One sample yielded the 22 T cell receptor beta chains listed below, sequenced in a study of cytomegalovirus exposure and HLA in healthy donors. PCR amplification relied on 60 Vbeta primers (plus 13 Jbeta primers). Here immunoSEQ multiplex PCR was the method, and the copy in TCRdb shows in-frame clones only, minus some. The sample shows roughly 140,000 clones, about 88% of them seen only once. Sequencing was carried out using PBMCs. These receptors were collected from a woman between 18 and 30 years old in good health and CMV-seronegative.

The rearrangement uses TRBV9 and TRBJ2-2, with a possible D match to TRBD1 (5 bases). The V end lost 7 bases, the J end lost 4 bases, and 17 bases lay between the germline ends. This CDR3 is 15 amino acids long. The germline V gene encodes CDR1 SGDLS and CDR2 YYNGEE. The CDR3 reads CASASGAGPTGELFF. Written as DNA, the CDR3 is TGTGCCAGCGCCAGTGGGGCCGGACCCACCGGGGAGCTGTTTTTT.

In this sample, this clone turned up once. This chain joins TRBV4-2 and TRBJ2-1, with D possibly TRBD2 on 5 matching bases. Trimming removed 3 bases from V and 0 bases from J, with 12 bases in between. The CDR3 extends over 16 amino acids. CDR1 is LGHNA, CDR2 YNFKEQ, per germline. The CDR3 loop reads CASSHETGSSYNEQFF. The CDR3 DNA is TGTGCCAGCAGCCACGAAACGGGGAGCTCCTACAATGAGCAGTTCTTC.

The genes are TRBV10-3 and TRBJ1-5; TRBD1 is a possible D gene (6 bases). V was shortened by 2 bases and J by 2 bases, with 13 bases between the two germline ends. CDR3 length: 16 amino acids. Germline V CDR1 and CDR2: ENHRY, SYGVKD. CDR3 region: CAISEGAGVGNQPQHF. The CDR3 bases are TGTGCCATCAGTGAGGGTGCAGGGGTAGGCAATCAGCCCCAGCATTTT.

This rearrangement joins TRBV14 to TRBJ2-7, with 8 bases identical to TRBD1. This CDR3 has 14 residues. The V segment lost 9 bases and the J segment 5 bases; nucleotides outside the gene matches: 12. Germline lookup yields CDR1 SGHDN and CDR2 FVKESK. The DNA for the CDR3 is TGTGCCAGTAAAAGGGACAGGCTTGAACACGAGCAGTACTTC. This gives the protein CASKRDRLEHEQYF.

This clone was recorded once. The chain recombines TRBV7-2 with TRBJ1-4; a possible D gene is TRBD1 (5 bases). CDR3 length: 14 amino acids. With 6 bases removed from V and 5 bases from J, the gap between germline ends came to 13 bases. Per the germline V gene, CDR1 is SGHTA and CDR2 is FQGNSA. The CDR3, as DNA: TGTGCCAGCAGTGACGGGGGAGGGAATGAAAAACTGTTTTTT. This codes for CASSDGGGNEKLFF.

This chain connects TRBV28 to TRBJ1-2; D remains ambiguous. The CDR3 is made up of 12 amino acids. The V gene's germline CDR1 is MDHEN and CDR2 SYDVKM. Deletions cut 5 bases from V and 1 base from J, with 5 bases between. CDR3 loop: CASSGSNYGYTF. The CDR3 nucleotides read TGTGCCAGCAGTGGTAGTAACTATGGCTACACCTTC.

Only a few counts were recorded for this clone. The genes are TRBV6-1 and TRBJ2-7; D possibly corresponds to TRBD2 (6 bases). From germline, CDR1 is MNHNS and CDR2 SASEGT. The CDR3 covers 13 residues. Trimming cost V 4 bases and J 3 bases, with 10 bases left between them. CDR3 bases: TGTGCCAGCAGTGCTTGGCGGGGCTACGAGCAGTACTTC. This encodes CASSAWRGYEQYF.

The V call is TRBV28, the J call TRBJ1-2; 7 positions match TRBD1. V shed 5 bases and J 6 bases; nucleotides not matched to a gene: 15. The germline gives CDR1 MDHEN, CDR2 SYDVKM. The CDR3 extends over 16 amino acids. CDR3: CASSPVDRAEIDGYTF. The CDR3 coding sequence is TGTGCCAGCAGTCCGGTCGACAGGGCTGAGATCGATGGCTACACCTTC.

The V gene is TRBV7-3, the J gene TRBJ2-5; 7 positions match TRBD2. The CDR3 consists of 15 residues. Unmatched junction bases numbered 7, after V lost 3 bases and J lost 3 bases. CDR1 and CDR2 (germline): SGHTA, FQGTGA. DNA of the CDR3: TGTGCCAGCAGCTTCCATCCGGGACTAAAAGAGACCCAGTACTTC. It specifies CASSFHPGLKETQYF.

This clone appeared once. The V and J genes are TRBV28 and TRBJ2-6, with 11 bases fitting TRBD1. V was pared by 6 bases and J by 2 bases, with 18 bases of the junction left unmatched. The CDR3 sequence is 21 residues long. Germline V CDR1 and CDR2: MDHEN, SYDVKM. The CDR3 nucleotides are TGTGCCAGCAGCCTGTTATACCGGGACAGGGGGTCGTCAGCTGGGGCCAACGTCCTGACTTTC. Its translation is CASSLLYRDRGSSAGANVLTF.

The rearrangement links TRBV5-4 to TRBJ2-5; no firm D call. With 0 bases removed from V and 4 bases from J, the gap between germline ends came to 16 bases. CDR3 length: 16 residues. CDR1 and CDR2 from the germline V gene are SGHNT and YYREEE (reference sequence). CDR3 nucleotide sequence: TGTGCCAGCAGCTTGGGTGGTGGGCTCGTACTAGAGACCCAGTACTTC. Translated, it gives CASSLGGGLVLETQYF.

The chain carries TRBV6-1 and TRBJ1-2; perhaps TRBD1 as D (5 bases). V lost 0 bases and J lost 4, with 12 bases in between. The CDR3 has 15 residues. The germline V gene has CDR1 MNHNS and CDR2 SASEGT. CDR3: CASSEALGEAYGYTF. The CDR3 coding sequence is TGTGCCAGCAGTGAAGCGTTGGGGGAGGCCTATGGCTACACCTTC.

The rearrangement links TRBV25-1 to TRBJ2-5, with 7 bases matching TRBD1. With V trimmed by 0 bases and J by 4 bases, 5 bases remained unmatched. The germline V gene has CDR1 MGHDK and CDR2 SYGVNS. The CDR3 runs 15 residues. The CDR3 nucleotides are TGTGCCAGCAGTGAATATCAGGGGGTCGGAGAGACCCAGTACTTC. Protein product: CASSEYQGVGETQYF.

This chain links TRBV30 with TRBJ2-5; 8 nucleotides align to TRBD2. Per germline, CDR1 GTSNPN and CDR2 SVGIG (reference sequence). This CDR3 has 14 amino acids. V dropped 0 bases and J dropped 4; count of bases not matched to a gene: 4. CDR3 in DNA: TGTGCCTGGAGTGTGGCGGGAGGATCAGAGACCCAGTACTTC. It codes for CAWSVAGGSETQYF.

This chain connects TRBV10-3 to TRBJ1-1; 7 nucleotides line up with TRBD1. The V gene end was trimmed by 8 bases and the J gene end by 4 bases; junction bases not matched to a gene: 7. Per germline, CDR1 ENHRY and CDR2 SYGVKD. This CDR3 region has 13 residues. The CDR3 sequence: CAIAEGAGTEAFF. The CDR3 DNA is TGTGCCATCGCAGAGGGGGCTGGCACTGAAGCTTTCTTT.

The CDR3 here is CASSQTSGTDTQYF. The CDR3 DNA is TGCGCCAGCAGCCAGACTAGCGGCACAGATACGCAGTATTTT. This rearrangement joins TRBV4-3 to TRBJ2-3; 8 bases are shared with TRBD2. There are 14 residues in the CDR3. J lost 1 base, V lost 3 bases, and 0 bases had no gene match. From germline, CDR1 is LGHNA and CDR2 YSLEER.

Written as DNA, the CDR3 is TGTGCCAGCAGCCCCTTGCGGGGGTACAGAAACACCATATATTTT. Protein: CASSPLRGYRNTIYF. This chain uses TRBV11-2 with TRBJ1-3; D may be TRBD1 (5 bases). This CDR3 region has 15 residues. From germline, CDR1 is SGHAT and CDR2 FQNNGV. Trimming took 5 bases from V and 5 from J, leaving 16 bases between them.

V is TRBV6-5 and J is TRBJ1-1; D gene uncertain. The germline V gene has CDR1 MNHEY and CDR2 SVGAGI. Trimming pared 0 bases from V and 0 bases from J, leaving 5 bases between. CDR3 length: 14 amino acids. This chain's CDR3 is CASSYSRVNTEAFF. DNA of the CDR3: TGTGCCAGCAGTTACTCCCGGGTGAACACTGAAGCTTTCTTT.

The chain couples TRBV10-3 to TRBJ2-1; TRBD1 aligns across 12 bases. Per germline, CDR1 ENHRY and CDR2 SYGVKD. The CDR3 consists of 16 residues. Trimming removed 4 bases from V and 5 bases from J; junction bases left unmatched: 6. The CDR3 region is CAISGDRGQEDNEQFF. The DNA for the CDR3 is TGTGCCATCAGTGGGGACAGGGGGCAGGAGGACAATGAGCAGTTCTTC.

This chain uses TRBV6-5 with TRBJ1-2; D possibly corresponds to TRBD1 (5 bases). Trimming removed 0 bases from V and 8 bases from J, with 19 bases in between. The CDR3 spans 16 residues. Germline CDR1 MNHEY, CDR2 SVGAGI. The CDR3 is CASSYSTGETAFGYTF. CDR3 coding DNA: TGTGCCAGCAGTTACTCAACAGGAGAAACGGCTTTCGGCTACACCTTC.

The J gene is TRBJ2-7, the V gene TRBV4-2; 12 bases map to TRBD2. The V segment lost 2 bases and the J segment 7 bases; nucleotides outside the gene matches: 6. Germline V gene sequence: CDR1 LGHNA, CDR2 YNFKEQ. This CDR3 has 15 amino acids. The CDR3 loop reads CASSQRLAGVVEQYF. Written as DNA, the CDR3 is TGTGCCAGCAGCCAACGACTAGCGGGAGTGGTGGAGCAGTACTTC.

The chain joins TRBV28 to TRBJ2-7, with 8 bases aligning to TRBD2. V dropped 4 bases and J dropped 2; count of bases not matched to a gene: 4. The CDR3 is made up of 14 amino acids. Germline V lookup: CDR1 MDHEN, CDR2 SYDVKM. CDR3 DNA: TGTGCCAGCAGTTCCGGGACTAGACCCTACGAGCAGTACTTC. Protein sequence: CASSSGTRPYEQYF.